This T cell receptor (beta chain) derives from a study of blood T cell repertoires in COVID-19. Study overall: Both acute and convalescent COVID-19 samples were obtained from the United States, Italy and Spain. T cells, B-cell-depleted T cells, or PBMCs supplied cDNA or gDNA.

In the study's own analysis: Estimates of nucleated cell counts were drawn from the amplification of reference gene primers. This table comes from immunoSEQ multiplex PCR, and its TCRdb copy is limited to in-frame clones, with some not included. The V and J calls and clone size are taken from that table; D and trimming were inferred from the DNA. This table has around 130,000 clones, roughly nine tenths appearing once. There are 14 residues in the CDR3. Germline-derived CDR1 and CDR2 are SGHKS and YYEKEE (reference sequence). Germline trimming cut 4 bases from V and 2 bases from J; bases unmatched to any gene: 5.

The chain couples TRBV5-5 to TRBJ2-7, with 8 bases identical to TRBD1. This sequence originates from a human donor with COVID-19, enrolled during active disease. The donor label of this sample is uncertain. Sample: peripheral blood. Here the CDR3 reads CASSPGTGAYEQYF. The CDR3 coding sequence is TGTGCCAGCAGCCCCGGGACAGGAGCCTACGAGCAGTACTTC.